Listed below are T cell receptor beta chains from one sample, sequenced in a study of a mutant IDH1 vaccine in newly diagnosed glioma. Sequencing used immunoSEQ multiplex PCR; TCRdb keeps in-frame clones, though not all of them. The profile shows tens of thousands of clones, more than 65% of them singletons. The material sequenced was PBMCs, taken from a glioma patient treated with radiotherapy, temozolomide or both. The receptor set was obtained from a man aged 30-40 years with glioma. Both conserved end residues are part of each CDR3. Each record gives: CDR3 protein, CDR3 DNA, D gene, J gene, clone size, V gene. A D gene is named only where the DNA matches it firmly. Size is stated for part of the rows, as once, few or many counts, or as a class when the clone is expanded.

CASSLTSGGFDTQYF,TGCGCCAGCAGCTTAACTAGCGGGGGCTTTGATACGCAGTATTTT,TRBD2,TRBJ2-3,NA,TRBV5-1
CASSVRDSQYEQYF,TGCGCCAGCTCCGTTCGGGACAGCCAATACGAGCAGTACTTC,TRBD1,TRBJ2-7,few,TRBV4-1
CASSFTGSITEAFF,TGCGCCAGCAGCTTCACAGGTAGCATCACTGAAGCTTTCTTT,NA,TRBJ1-1,NA,TRBV5-1
CATLVGYTF,TGTGCCACCCTAGTCGGCTACACCTTC,NA,TRBJ1-2,NA,TRBV6-1
CASSVSQTRISTDTQYF,TGTGCCAGCAGCGTTTCTCAGACTAGAATTAGCACAGATACGCAGTATTTT,NA,TRBJ2-3,NA,TRBV9
CASSYSGLAGTDTQYF,TGTGCCAGCAGTTACTCTGGACTAGCGGGCACAGATACGCAGTATTTT,TRBD2,TRBJ2-3,medium-sized,TRBV6-5
CASSLTSPTGTQYF,TGTGCCAGCAGCTTAACGTCTCCCACGGGGACCCAGTACTTC,NA,TRBJ2-5,NA,TRBV7-3
CASSVKNTGELFF,TGTGCCAGCAGCGTTAAGAACACCGGGGAGCTGTTTTTT,NA,TRBJ2-2,NA,TRBV7-2
CASSSTLIQGATEAFF,TGTGCCAGCAGCTCGACCCTCATACAGGGGGCGACTGAAGCTTTCTTT,TRBD1,TRBJ1-1,NA,TRBV5-4
CASSGGTGASGNTIYF,TGTGCCAGCAGTGGGGGGACAGGGGCATCTGGAAACACCATATATTTT,TRBD1,TRBJ1-3,NA,TRBV2
CASSGTRDSYGYTF,TGTGCCAGTAGTGGAACCAGGGACAGCTATGGCTACACCTTC,TRBD1,TRBJ1-2,NA,TRBV19
CASSFVQLYNEQFF,TGTGCCAGCAGCTTCGTACAGCTCTACAATGAGCAGTTCTTC,NA,TRBJ2-1,NA,TRBV5-4
CASSYRDRGTEAFF,TGTGCCAGTAGTTACCGGGACAGGGGCACTGAAGCTTTCTTT,TRBD1,TRBJ1-1,NA,TRBV19
CACYGGAGTNEQFF,TGTGCCTGTTACGGGGGGGCCGGTACCAATGAGCAGTTCTTC,TRBD2,TRBJ2-1,NA,TRBV30
CASRLGGVGEKLFF,TGTGCCAGCAGACTGGGGGGGGTTGGTGAAAAACTGTTTTTT,NA,TRBJ1-4,NA,TRBV28
CASSPPQIEAFF,TGTGCCAGCAGCCCCCCCCAGATTGAAGCTTTCTTT,NA,TRBJ1-1,NA,TRBV5-6
CASRVRSGETQYF,TGTGCCAGCAGGGTGCGATCGGGAGAGACCCAGTACTTC,NA,TRBJ2-5,NA,TRBV5-4
CASSFTGTGQSGYGYTF,TGTGCCAGCAGTTTCACCGGGACAGGGCAGAGTGGCTATGGCTACACCTTC,TRBD1,TRBJ1-2,NA,TRBV27
CASSYSAATPHF,TGTGCCAGCAGTTACTCGGCAGCAACACCCCATTTT,NA,TRBJ1-5,once,TRBV6-6
CASSQALADIQYF,TGTGCCAGCAGCCAAGCCCTAGCGGACATTCAGTACTTC,TRBD2,TRBJ2-4,NA,TRBV14
CASSFARGNEQFF,TGTGCCAGCAGTTTTGCTAGGGGGAATGAGCAGTTCTTC,NA,TRBJ2-1,NA,TRBV27
CASTFDRAGGPHDYEQYF,TGTGCCAGCACCTTTGACCGAGCGGGGGGGCCGCATGACTACGAGCAGTACTTC,TRBD2,TRBJ2-7,NA,TRBV7-9
CASRRGGGETQYF,TGTGCCAGCAGAAGGGGGGGCGGGGAGACCCAGTACTTC,NA,TRBJ2-5,NA,TRBV6-5
CASSLSNGEPPQPQHF,TGTGCCAGCAGTTTAAGTAACGGGGAACCCCCTCAGCCCCAGCATTTT,NA,TRBJ1-5,medium-sized,TRBV27
CASHGQYQETQYF,TGCGCCAGCCATGGACAGTACCAAGAGACCCAGTACTTC,NA,TRBJ2-5,NA,TRBV5-1
CASRGGVTGELFF,TGTGCCAGTCGGGGGGGAGTCACCGGGGAGCTGTTTTTT,TRBD2,TRBJ2-2,NA,TRBV6-6
CASSERGRLQETQYF,TGTGCCAGCAGTGAAAGGGGGAGGTTGCAAGAGACCCAGTACTTC,NA,TRBJ2-5,NA,TRBV25-1
CASSLNRGETQYF,TGTGCCAGCAGCTTGAACAGGGGGGAGACCCAGTACTTC,TRBD1,TRBJ2-5,NA,TRBV5-6
CASTVDWISGNTIYF,TGTGCCAGCACTGTGGACTGGATCTCTGGAAACACCATATATTTT,NA,TRBJ1-3,NA,TRBV2
CASSPGQGMGGYTF,TGTGCCAGCAGCCCGGGACAGGGTATGGGCGGCTACACCTTC,TRBD1,TRBJ1-2,NA,TRBV6-1
CASSNLGTGDEQYF,TGTGCCAGCAGTAATCTGGGGACAGGGGACGAGCAGTACTTC,TRBD1,TRBJ2-7,NA,TRBV6-1
CAINRGTGGPQNYGYTF,TGTGCCATCAATAGGGGAACAGGGGGTCCCCAAAACTATGGCTACACCTTC,TRBD1,TRBJ1-2,NA,TRBV10-3
CASSLSGGNSPLHF,TGCGCCAGCAGCCTATCAGGGGGTAATTCACCCCTCCACTTT,TRBD1,TRBJ1-6,NA,TRBV5-1
CAWSVRGGNTAGELFF,TGTGCCTGGAGTGTACGAGGGGGCAATACGGCCGGGGAGCTGTTTTTT,TRBD1,TRBJ2-2,NA,TRBV30
CAWSVPGVANYGYTF,TGTGCCTGGAGTGTCCCCGGGGTGGCGAACTATGGCTACACCTTC,NA,TRBJ1-2,few,TRBV30
CATRGFKRHQPQHF,TGTGCCACCAGGGGTTTCAAGCGTCATCAGCCCCAGCATTTT,NA,TRBJ1-5,few,TRBV6-1
CASSAIRVVTDTQYF,TGTGCCAGCAGCGCCATCAGAGTGGTCACAGATACGCAGTATTTT,NA,TRBJ2-3,NA,TRBV9
CASSHRGPYNEQFF,TGCGCCAGCAGCCACAGGGGGCCCTACAATGAGCAGTTCTTC,TRBD1,TRBJ2-1,NA,TRBV4-1
CASSNRAIGWAFF,TGTGCCAGCAGTAACAGGGCTATCGGATGGGCTTTCTTT,NA,TRBJ1-1,few,TRBV27